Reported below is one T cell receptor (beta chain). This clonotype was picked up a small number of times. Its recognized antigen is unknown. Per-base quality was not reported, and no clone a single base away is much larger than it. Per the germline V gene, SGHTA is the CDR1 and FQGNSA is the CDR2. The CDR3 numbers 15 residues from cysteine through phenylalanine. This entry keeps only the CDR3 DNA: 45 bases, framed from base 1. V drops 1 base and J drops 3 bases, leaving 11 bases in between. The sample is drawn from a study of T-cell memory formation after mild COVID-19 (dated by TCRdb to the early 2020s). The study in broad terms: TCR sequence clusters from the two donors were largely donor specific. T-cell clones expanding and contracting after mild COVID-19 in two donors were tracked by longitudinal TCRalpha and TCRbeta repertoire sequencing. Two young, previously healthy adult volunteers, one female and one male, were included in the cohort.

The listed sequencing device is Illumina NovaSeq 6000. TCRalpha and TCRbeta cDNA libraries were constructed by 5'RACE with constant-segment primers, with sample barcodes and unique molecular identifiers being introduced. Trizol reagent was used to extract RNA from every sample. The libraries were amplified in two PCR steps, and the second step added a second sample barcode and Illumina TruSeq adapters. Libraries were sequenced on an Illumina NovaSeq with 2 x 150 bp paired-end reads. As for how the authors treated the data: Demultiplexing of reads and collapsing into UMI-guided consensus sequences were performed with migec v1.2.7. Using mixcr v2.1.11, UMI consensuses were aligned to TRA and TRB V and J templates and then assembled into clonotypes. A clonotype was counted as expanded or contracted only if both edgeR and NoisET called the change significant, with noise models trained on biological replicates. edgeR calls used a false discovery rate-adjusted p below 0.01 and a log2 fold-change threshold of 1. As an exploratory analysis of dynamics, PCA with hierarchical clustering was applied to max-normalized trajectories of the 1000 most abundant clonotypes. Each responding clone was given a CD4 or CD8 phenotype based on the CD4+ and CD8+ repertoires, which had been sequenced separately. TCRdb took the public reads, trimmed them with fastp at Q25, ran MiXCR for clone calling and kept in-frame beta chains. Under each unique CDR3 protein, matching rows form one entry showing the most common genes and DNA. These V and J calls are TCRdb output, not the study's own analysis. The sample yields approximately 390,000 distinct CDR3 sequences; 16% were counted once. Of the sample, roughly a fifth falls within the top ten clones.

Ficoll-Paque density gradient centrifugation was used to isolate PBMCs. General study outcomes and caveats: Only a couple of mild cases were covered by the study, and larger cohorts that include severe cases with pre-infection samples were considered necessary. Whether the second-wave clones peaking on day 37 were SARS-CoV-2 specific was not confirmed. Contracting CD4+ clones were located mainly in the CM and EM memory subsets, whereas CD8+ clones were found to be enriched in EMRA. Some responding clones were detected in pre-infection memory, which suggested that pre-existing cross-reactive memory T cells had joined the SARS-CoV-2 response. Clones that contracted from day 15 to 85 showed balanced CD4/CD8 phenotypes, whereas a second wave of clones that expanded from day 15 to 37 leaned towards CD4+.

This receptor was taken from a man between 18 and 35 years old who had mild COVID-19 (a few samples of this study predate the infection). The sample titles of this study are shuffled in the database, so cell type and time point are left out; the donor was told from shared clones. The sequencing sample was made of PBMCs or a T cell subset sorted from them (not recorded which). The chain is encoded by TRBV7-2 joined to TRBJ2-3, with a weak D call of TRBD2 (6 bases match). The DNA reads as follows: TGTGCCAGCAGCTTAGTGGGGGGATTTACAGATACGCAGTATTTT. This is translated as CASSLVGGFTDTQYF.